This TCR beta chain was recovered during a study of control samples from healthy donors and cancer patients. Germline V CDR1 and CDR2: MDHEN, SYDVKM. This CDR3 region has 14 residues. The trim removed 2 bases at V and 5 bases at J, leaving 2 bases unmatched. TCRdb's table, derived via immunoSEQ multiplex PCR, lists solely in-frame clones and lacks some. This sample has 95,000 to 150,000 clones, with about 90% found just once. Source material: blood. The receptor's source is a man aged 55 to 70 in good health. This rearrangement joins TRBV28 to TRBJ1-5; 8 bases line up with TRBD1. The CDR3 loop is CASSLAGGDQPQHF. CDR3 DNA sequence: TGTGCCAGCAGTTTAGCAGGGGGCGATCAGCCCCAGCATTTT.